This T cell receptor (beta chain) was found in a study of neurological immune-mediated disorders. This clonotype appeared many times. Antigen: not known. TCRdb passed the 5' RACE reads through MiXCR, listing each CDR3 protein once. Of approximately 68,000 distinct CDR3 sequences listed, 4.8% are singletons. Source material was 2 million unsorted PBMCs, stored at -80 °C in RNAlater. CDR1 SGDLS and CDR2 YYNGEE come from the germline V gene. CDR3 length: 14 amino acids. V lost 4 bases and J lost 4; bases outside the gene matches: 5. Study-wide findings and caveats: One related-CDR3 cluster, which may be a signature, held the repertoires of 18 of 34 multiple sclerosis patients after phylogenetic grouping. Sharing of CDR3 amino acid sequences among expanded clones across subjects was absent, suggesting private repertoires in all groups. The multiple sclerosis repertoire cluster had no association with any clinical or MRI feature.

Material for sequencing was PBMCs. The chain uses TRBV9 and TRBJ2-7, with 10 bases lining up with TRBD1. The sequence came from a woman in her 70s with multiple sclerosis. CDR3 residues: CASSLGTGVYEQYF. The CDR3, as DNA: TGTGCCAGCAGCTTAGGGACAGGGGTATACGAGCAGTACTTC. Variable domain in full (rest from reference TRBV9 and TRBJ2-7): DSGVTQTPKHLITATGQRVTLRCSPRSGDLSVYWYQQSLDQGLQFLIQYYNGEERAKGNILERFSAQQFPDLHSELNLSSLELGDSALYFCASSLGTGVYEQYFGPGTRLTVT.